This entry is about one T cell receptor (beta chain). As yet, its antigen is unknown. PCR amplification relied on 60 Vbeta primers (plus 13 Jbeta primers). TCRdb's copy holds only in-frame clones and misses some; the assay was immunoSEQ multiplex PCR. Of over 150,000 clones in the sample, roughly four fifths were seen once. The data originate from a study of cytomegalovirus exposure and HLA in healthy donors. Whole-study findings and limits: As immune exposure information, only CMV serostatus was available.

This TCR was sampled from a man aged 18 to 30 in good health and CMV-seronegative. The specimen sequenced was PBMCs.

The CDR3 region is CASSMGAWRVTGELFF. CDR3 DNA sequence: TGTGCCAGTAGTATGGGTGCTTGGCGGGTCACCGGGGAGCTGTTTTTT. The V gene is TRBV19, the J gene TRBJ2-2, with TRBD2 as a possible D gene (5 bases). V was shortened by 3 bases and J by 4 bases, with 15 bases between the two germline ends. The CDR3 is made up of 16 amino acids. Germline CDR1 reads LNHDA; CDR2 reads SQIVND (reference sequence).